The clone carrying this TCR beta chain came up a few times. This sample is part of a study of CD8+ T cells in alopecia areata. Treatment noted: oral pan-JAK inhibitor, 5-10 mg twice daily. The germline V gene has CDR1 MNHEY and CDR2 SMNVEV (reference sequence). V lost 5 bases and J lost 6, with 23 bases in between. The CDR3 covers 17 residues. RNA was extracted and reverse transcribed into cDNA as the sequencing template. Using immunoSEQ multiplex PCR, the repertoire was profiled, and TCRdb retains in-frame clones only, with some absent. The repertoire consists of some 180,000 clones, with about 48% occurring once and the leading ten covering 10% to 14%.

The source material was CD8+ T cells sorted from blood, sampled at week 24, from a patient treated with tofacitinib. This TCR was recovered from a human donor with alopecia areata. J is TRBJ2-1 and V is TRBV27, with a weak D call TRBD2 (6 bases). The DNA for the CDR3 is TGTGCCAGCAGTCCTCACCCGCAGGCCCTAGCGCGCAATGAGCAGTTCTTC. Its protein product is CASSPHPQALARNEQFF.